This TCR beta chain was identified in a study of T cells after yellow fever vaccination. Points from the study as a whole: Within FACS-sorted repertoires, abundant clonotypes contaminating from the bulk population could be present. CD4 and CD8 compartments shared a small share of clonotypes.

The sample holds a few counts of this clonotype. Its specificity is not known. Trimming took 4 bases from V and 3 from J; bases not matched to a gene: 5. The CDR3 consists of 14 residues. Germline loops: CDR1 SGHVS, CDR2 FNYEAQ. A universal primer site and UMIs were added as TCR cDNA was made by 5'RACE template switching. TCRdb reprocessed the 5' RACE reads with MiXCR, giving one entry per CDR3 protein. Of roughly 300,000 distinct CDR3 sequences in the sample, approximately 7% were seen once. Sequencing was performed on PBMCs, taken roughly seven weeks after the first yellow fever vaccination. The clonotype originates from a man aged 18 to 29 who received the YFV17D yellow fever vaccine. This rearrangement joins TRBV7-6 to TRBJ2-7; TRBD1 matches 8 bases. CDR3 DNA: TGTGCCAGCAGCTCCTCGGACAGGGACTACGAGCAGTACTTC. Translating gives CASSSSDRDYEQYF.